This T cell receptor beta chain was retrieved from a study of blood T cells in healthy people across ages. The CDR3 has 17 residues. Germline V lookup: CDR1 DFQATT, CDR2 SNEGSKA (reference sequence). On this clonotype: This may be a read error, as it is one base from a much larger clone.

The use of a sample-barcoded 5' primer and a J-beta primer mix characterized a second PCR of roughly 7 to 11 cycles. TCRdb used MiXCR to reprocess the 5' RACE reads, holding one entry per CDR3 protein. The table shows over a million distinct CDR3 sequences, with around 43% occurring only once. The J gene is TRBJ2-3, the V gene TRBV20-1, with TRBD2 matching over 12 bases. The clonotype originates from a woman in her fifties or sixties in good health. Material for sequencing was blood. This chain's CDR3 is CSARHPRTSGTTDAQYF. For the CDR3, the DNA is TGCAGTGCCAGACACCCAAGGACTAGCGGGACGACAGATGCGCAGTATTTT.